This T cell receptor beta chain was recorded in a study of T cell changes during pregnancy in multiple sclerosis (dated by TCRdb to about 2019). Context from the whole study: Changes in the T cell repertoire over the course of pregnancy were examined in this study in women with multiple sclerosis.

Trimming removed 6 bases from V and 6 bases from J, leaving 15 bases between the germline ends. Spanning cysteine to phenylalanine, the CDR3 consists of 15 amino acids. CDR3 DNA only is kept here, 45 bases in frame from base 1. CDR1 and CDR2, per the germline V gene (reference sequence), are PRHDT and FYEKMQ. On this clone itself: Its antigen is currently not known. Base quality data are lacking; no much larger clone is found one base away.

Libraries were built with the immunoSEQ multiplex PCR assay. TCRdb carries this immuneACCESS record with in-frame sequences only. Its versions omit some clonotypes, under half of them owing to an unresolved V gene in the studies checked, with the rest unexplained. Within this sample are some 60,000 clones, with roughly 90% of them counted one time only. The biggest ten clones account for 2.5% to 3.5% of the sample. Sample: peripheral blood, taken in the second trimester of pregnancy. The chain is made from TRBV13 and TRBJ1-6, with TRBD1 as a weak D call on 5 bases. The sequence derives from a female donor in good health, enrolled as a control in a pregnancy study. Here the CDR3 is given as CASRGGPARNSPLHF. In nucleotides, the sequence is TGTGCCAGCAGGGGGGGACCGGCCCGTAATTCACCCCTCCACTTT.